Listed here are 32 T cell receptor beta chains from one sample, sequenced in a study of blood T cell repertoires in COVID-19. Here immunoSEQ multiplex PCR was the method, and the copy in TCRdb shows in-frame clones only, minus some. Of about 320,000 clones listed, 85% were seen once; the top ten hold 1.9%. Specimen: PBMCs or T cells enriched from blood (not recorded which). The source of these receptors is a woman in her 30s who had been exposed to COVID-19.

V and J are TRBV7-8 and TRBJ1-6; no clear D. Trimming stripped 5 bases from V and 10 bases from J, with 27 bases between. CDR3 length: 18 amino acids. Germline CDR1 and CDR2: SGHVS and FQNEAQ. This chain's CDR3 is CASSPLGAGSLSYSPLHF. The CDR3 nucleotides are TGTGCCAGCAGCCCCTTGGGTGCGGGGTCATTATCATACTCACCCCTCCACTTT.

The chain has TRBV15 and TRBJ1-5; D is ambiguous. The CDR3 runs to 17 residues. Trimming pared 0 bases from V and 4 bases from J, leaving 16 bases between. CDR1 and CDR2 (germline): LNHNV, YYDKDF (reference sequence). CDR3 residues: CATSRDIRGRDNQPQHF. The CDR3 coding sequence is TGTGCCACCAGCAGAGATATACGTGGGAGGGATAATCAGCCCCAGCATTTT.

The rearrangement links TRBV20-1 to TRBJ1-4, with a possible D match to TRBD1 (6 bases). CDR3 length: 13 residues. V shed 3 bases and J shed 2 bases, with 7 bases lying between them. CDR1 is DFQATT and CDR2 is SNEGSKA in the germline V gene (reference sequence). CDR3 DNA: TGCAGTGCTAGTCAGGGGACTAATGAAAAACTGTTTTTT. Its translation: CSASQGTNEKLFF.

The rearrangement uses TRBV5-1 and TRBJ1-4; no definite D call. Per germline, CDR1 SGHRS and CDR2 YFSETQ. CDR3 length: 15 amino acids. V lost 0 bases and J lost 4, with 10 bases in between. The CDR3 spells CASSLGRMGNEKLFF. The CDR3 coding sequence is TGCGCCAGCAGCTTGGGGAGGATGGGTAATGAAAAACTGTTTTTT.

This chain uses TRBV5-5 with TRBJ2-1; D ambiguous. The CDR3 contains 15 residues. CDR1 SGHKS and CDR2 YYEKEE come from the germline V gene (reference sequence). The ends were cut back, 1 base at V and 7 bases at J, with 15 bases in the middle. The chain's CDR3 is CASSLRNYYMNEQFF. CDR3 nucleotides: TGTGCCAGCAGCTTGAGAAACTATTATATGAATGAGCAGTTCTTC.

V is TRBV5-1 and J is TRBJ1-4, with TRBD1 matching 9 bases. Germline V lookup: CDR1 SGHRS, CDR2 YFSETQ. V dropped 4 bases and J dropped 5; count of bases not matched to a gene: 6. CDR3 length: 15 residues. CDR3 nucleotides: TGCGCCAGCAGCGCGATGACAGGGGGGAATGAAAAACTGTTTTTT. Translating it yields CASSAMTGGNEKLFF.

CDR3 bases: TGCAGTGCTAGTTTAAAGGGGTTGAGCTATGGCTACACCTTC. Its translation is CSASLKGLSYGYTF. The V and J genes are TRBV20-1 and TRBJ1-2; perhaps TRBD1 as D (5 bases). This CDR3 has 14 residues. Germline V gives CDR1 DFQATT, CDR2 SNEGSKA (reference sequence). Trimming removed 3 bases from V and 4 bases from J, with 15 bases in between.

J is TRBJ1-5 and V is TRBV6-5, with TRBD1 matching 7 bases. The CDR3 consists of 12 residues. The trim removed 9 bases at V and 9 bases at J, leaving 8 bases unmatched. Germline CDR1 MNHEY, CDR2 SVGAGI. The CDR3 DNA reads TGTGCCAGTAGGACAGGAAAGCGGCCCCAGCATTTT. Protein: CASRTGKRPQHF.

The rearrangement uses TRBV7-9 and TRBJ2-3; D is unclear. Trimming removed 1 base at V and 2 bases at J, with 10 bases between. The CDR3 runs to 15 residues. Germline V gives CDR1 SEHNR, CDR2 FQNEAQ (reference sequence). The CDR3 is CASSLGSTPTDTQYF. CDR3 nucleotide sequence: TGTGCCAGCAGCTTAGGTTCGACTCCCACAGATACGCAGTATTTT. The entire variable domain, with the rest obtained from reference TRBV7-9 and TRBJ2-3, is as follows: DTGVSQNPRHKITKRGQNVTFRCDPISEHNRLYWYRQTLGQGPEFLTYFQNEAQLEKSRLLSDRFSAERPKGSFSTLEIQRTEQGDSAMYLCASSLGSTPTDTQYFGPGTRLTVL.

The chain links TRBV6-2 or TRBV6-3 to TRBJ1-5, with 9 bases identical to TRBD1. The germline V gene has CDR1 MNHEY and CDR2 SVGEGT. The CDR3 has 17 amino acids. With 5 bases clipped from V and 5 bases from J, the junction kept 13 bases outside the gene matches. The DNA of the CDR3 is TGTGCCAGCAGTAACGGGATGAGGGGACAGGGTTATCAGCCCCAGCATTTT. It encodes CASSNGMRGQGYQPQHF.

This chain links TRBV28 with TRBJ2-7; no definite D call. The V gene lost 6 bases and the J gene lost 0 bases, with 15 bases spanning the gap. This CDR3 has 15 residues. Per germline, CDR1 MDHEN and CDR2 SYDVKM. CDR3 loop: CASSRTVSNSYEQYF. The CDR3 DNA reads TGTGCCAGCAGCCGAACAGTGAGCAACTCCTACGAGCAGTACTTC.

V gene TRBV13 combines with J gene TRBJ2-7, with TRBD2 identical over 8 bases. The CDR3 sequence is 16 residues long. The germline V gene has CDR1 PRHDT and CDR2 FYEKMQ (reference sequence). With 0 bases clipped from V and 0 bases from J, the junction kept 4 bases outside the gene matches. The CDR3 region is CASSLGLGLASYEQYF. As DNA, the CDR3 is TGTGCCAGCAGCTTAGGCCTCGGACTAGCCTCCTACGAGCAGTACTTC.

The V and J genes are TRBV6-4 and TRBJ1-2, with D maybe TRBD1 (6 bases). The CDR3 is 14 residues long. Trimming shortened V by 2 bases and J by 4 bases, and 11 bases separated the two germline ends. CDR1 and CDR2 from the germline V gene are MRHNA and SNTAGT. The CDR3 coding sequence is TGTGCCAGCAGTGACCGAACAGGGCTCTATGGCTACACCTTC. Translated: CASSDRTGLYGYTF.

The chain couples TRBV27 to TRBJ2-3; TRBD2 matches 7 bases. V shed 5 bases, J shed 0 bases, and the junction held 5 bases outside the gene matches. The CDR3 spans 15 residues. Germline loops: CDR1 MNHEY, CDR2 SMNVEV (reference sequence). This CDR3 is CASSHRDYSTDTQYF. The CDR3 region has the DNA TGTGCCAGCAGTCACCGGGACTATAGCACAGATACGCAGTATTTT.

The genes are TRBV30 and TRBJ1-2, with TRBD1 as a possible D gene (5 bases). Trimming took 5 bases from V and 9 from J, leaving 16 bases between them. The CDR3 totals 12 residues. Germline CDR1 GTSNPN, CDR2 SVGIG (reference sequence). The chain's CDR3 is CAWGTEAGSYTF. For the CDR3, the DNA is TGTGCCTGGGGGACTGAAGCGGGAAGCTACACCTTC. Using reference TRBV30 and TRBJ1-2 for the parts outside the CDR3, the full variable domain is SQTIHQWPATLVQPVGSPLSLECTVEGTSNPNLYWYRQAAGRGLQLLFYSVGIGQISSEVPQNLSASRPQDRQFILSSKKLLLSDSGFYLCAWGTEAGSYTFGSGTRLTVV.

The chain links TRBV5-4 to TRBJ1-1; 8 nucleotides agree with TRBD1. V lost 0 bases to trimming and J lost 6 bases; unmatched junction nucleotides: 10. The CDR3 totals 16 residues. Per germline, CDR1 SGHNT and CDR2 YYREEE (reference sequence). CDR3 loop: CASSLAGQTGASEAFF. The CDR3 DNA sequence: TGTGCCAGCAGCTTGGCGGGCCAGACAGGGGCGTCTGAAGCTTTCTTT.

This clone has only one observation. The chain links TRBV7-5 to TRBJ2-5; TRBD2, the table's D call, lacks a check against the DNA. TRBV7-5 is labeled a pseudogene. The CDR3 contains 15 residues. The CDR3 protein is CVRSLSLRDQETQYF. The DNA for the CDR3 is TGTGTCAGAAGCTTATCCTTGCGGGACCAAGAGACCCAGTACTTC.

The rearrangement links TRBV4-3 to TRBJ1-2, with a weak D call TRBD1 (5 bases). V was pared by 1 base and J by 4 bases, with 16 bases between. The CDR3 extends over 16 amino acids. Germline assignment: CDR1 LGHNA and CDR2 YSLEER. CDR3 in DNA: TGCGCCAGCAGCCAAGGGGCAGGGAGGGTTAGCTATGGCTACACCTTC. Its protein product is CASSQGAGRVSYGYTF.

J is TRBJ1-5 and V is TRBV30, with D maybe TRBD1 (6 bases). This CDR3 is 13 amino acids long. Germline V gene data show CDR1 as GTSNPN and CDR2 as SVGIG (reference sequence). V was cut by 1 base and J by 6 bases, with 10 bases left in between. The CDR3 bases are TGTGCCTGGAGTGCCCACAGGGTTCAGCCCCAGCATTTT. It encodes CAWSAHRVQPQHF.

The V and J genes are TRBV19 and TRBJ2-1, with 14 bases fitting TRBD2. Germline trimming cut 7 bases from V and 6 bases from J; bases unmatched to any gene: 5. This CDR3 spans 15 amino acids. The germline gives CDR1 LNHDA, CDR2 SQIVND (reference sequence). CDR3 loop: CASNPTSGRANEQFF. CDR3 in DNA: TGTGCCAGTAATCCGACTAGCGGGAGGGCCAATGAGCAGTTCTTC.

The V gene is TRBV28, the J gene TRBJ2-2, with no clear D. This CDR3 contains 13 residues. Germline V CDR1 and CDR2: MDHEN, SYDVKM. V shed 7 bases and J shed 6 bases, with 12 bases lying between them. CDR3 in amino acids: CASTLSVAGELFF. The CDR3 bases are TGTGCCAGCACCCTTTCTGTAGCCGGGGAGCTGTTTTTT.

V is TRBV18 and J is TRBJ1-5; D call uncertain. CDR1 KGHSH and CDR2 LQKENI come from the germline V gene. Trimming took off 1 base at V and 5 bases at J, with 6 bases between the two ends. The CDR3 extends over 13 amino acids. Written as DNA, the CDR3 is TGTGCCAGCTCACCACTCGGGGATCAGCCCCAGCATTTT. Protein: CASSPLGDQPQHF.

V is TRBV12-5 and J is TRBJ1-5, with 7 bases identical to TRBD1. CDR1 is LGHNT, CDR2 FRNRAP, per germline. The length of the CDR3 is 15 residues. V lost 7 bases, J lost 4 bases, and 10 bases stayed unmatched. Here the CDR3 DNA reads TGTGCTAGTGCCTCCCGGACAGGAGGGAATCAGCCCCAGCATTTT. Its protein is CASASRTGGNQPQHF. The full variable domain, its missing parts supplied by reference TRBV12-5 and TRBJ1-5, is DARVTQTPRHKVTEMGQEVTMRCQPILGHNTVFWYRQTMMQGLELLAYFRNRAPLDDSGMPKDRFSAEMPDATLATLKIQPSEPRDSAVYFCASASRTGGNQPQHFGDGTRLSIL.

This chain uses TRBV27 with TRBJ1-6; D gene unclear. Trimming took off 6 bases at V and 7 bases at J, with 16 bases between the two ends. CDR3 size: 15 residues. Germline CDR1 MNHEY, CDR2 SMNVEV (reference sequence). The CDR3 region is CASSATGRWNSPLHF. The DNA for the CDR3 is TGTGCCAGCAGCGCTACGGGTCGTTGGAATTCACCCCTCCACTTT.

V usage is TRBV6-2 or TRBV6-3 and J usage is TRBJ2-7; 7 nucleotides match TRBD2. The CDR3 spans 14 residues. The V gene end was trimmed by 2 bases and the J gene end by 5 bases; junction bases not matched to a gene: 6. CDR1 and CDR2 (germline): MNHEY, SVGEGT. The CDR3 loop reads CASSYLGGSHEQYF. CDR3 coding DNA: TGTGCCAGCAGTTACCTCGGCGGGAGCCACGAGCAGTACTTC.

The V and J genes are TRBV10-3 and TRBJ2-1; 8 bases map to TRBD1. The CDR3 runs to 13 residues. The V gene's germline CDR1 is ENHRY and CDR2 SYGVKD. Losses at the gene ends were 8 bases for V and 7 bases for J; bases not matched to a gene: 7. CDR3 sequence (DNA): TGTGCCATCCCCGGACAGGGTGTTAATGAGCAGTTCTTC. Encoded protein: CAIPGQGVNEQFF.

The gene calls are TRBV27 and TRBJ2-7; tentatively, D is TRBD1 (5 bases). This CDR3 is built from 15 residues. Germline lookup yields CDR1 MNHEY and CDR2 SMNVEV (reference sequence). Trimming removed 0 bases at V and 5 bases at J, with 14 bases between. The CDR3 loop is CASSLSMAGHNEQYF. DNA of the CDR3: TGTGCCAGCAGTTTATCGATGGCAGGGCACAACGAGCAGTACTTC.

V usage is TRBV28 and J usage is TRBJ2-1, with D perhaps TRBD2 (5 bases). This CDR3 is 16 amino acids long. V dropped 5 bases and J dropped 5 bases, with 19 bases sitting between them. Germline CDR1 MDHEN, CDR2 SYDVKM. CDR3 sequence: CASSPLVGDGDNEQFF. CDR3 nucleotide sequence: TGTGCCAGCAGTCCCCTCGTCGGAGACGGGGACAATGAGCAGTTCTTC.

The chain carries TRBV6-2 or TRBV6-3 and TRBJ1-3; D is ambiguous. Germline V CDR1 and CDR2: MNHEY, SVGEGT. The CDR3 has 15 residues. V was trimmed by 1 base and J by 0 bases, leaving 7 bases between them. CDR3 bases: TGTGCCAGCAGTTACTACGGTTCCTCTGGAAACACCATATATTTT. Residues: CASSYYGSSGNTIYF.

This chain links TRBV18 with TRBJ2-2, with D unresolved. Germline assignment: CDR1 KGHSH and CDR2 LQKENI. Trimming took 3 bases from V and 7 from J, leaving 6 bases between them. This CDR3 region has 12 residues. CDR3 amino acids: CASSPFVGELFF. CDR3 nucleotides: TGTGCCAGCTCACCCTTCGTCGGGGAGCTGTTTTTT.

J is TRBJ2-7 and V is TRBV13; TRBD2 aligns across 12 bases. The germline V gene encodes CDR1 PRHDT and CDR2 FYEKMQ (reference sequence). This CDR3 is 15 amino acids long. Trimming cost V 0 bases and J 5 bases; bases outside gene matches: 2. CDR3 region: CASSLGGLAGHEQYF. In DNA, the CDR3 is TGTGCCAGCAGCTTAGGCGGACTAGCGGGACACGAGCAGTACTTC.

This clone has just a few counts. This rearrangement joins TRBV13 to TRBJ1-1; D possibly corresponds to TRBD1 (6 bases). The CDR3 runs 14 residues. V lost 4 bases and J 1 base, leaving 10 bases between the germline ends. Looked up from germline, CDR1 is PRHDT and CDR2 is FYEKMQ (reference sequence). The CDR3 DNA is TGTGCCAGCAGCTCCACCAGGGGGAACACTGAAGCTTTCTTT. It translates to CASSSTRGNTEAFF.